The next 26 T cell receptor beta chains were all read from a single sample in a study of T cells in Graves' hyperthyroidism and ophthalmopathy. TCR beta CDR3 regions were amplified from RNA transcripts. The HTBI primer set was used in a first-round RT-PCR of the TCR CDR3. TCRdb reanalysed the multiplex PCR reads using MiXCR and keeps one entry per CDR3 protein. This repertoire shows 500,000 to 800,000 distinct CDR3 sequences, 45% found once; its top ten account for less than 9%. The sample was peripheral blood or thyroid tissue (not recorded which). All receptors derive from an adult man with Graves' disease, either hyperthyroidism or ophthalmopathy (not recorded which).

This clonotype appeared many times. This chain links TRBV12-3 or TRBV12-4 with TRBJ1-1; perhaps TRBD1 as D (5 bases). The CDR3 spans 15 residues. V was clipped by 5 bases and J by 4 bases, with 17 bases between them. DNA of the CDR3: TGTGCCAGCAGTCTATCCGAGGGGTTCCCCACTGAAGCTTTCTTT. This gives the protein CASSLSEGFPTEAFF.

This clonotype was seen many times. This chain uses TRBV29-1 with TRBJ1-4; perhaps TRBD1 as D (6 bases). Germline V gene lookup returns CDR1 SQVTM and CDR2 ANQGSEA. V was cut by 5 bases and J by 8 bases, with 21 bases left in between. The CDR3 extends over 15 amino acids. The CDR3 region has the DNA TGCAGCGTTCACCTCGGGACATCGGCCCGAGAAAAACTGTTTTTT. Its protein is CSVHLGTSAREKLFF.

This sequence joins TRBV11-2 and TRBJ1-6; TRBD1 matches at 10 bases. V was pared by 4 bases and J by 6 bases, with 6 bases of the junction left unmatched. The CDR3 spans 16 residues. Germline V CDR1 and CDR2: SGHAT, FQNNGV. CDR3 DNA sequence: TGTGCCAGCAGCTCCGGGACAGGGGTTGGTAATTCACCCCTCCACTTT. This sequence encodes CASSSGTGVGNSPLHF.

This clonotype was picked up a small number of times. The rearrangement uses TRBV6-1 and TRBJ2-5; 8 bases align to TRBD1. Germline assignment: CDR1 MNHNS and CDR2 SASEGT. V shed 5 bases, J shed 5 bases, and the junction held 10 bases outside the gene matches. The CDR3 covers 15 residues. DNA of the CDR3: TGTGCCAGCAGTAGGACAGGGCCAGGGAAGGAGACCCAGTACTTC. It is translated as CASSRTGPGKETQYF.

Points on this clonotype: One end of the junction fails to match germline, which may point to a read error. The chain uses TRBV7-8 and TRBJ2-6; D may be TRBD1 (6 bases). The germline CDR1 and CDR2 sequences are SGHVS and FQNEAQ. The CDR3 spans 13 residues. CDR3: CASSPRWGPTEAF. The DNA of the CDR3 is TGTGCCAGCAGCCCAAGGTGGGGGCCCACTGAAGCTTTC.

This clonotype was observed many times. V gene TRBV29-1 combines with J gene TRBJ2-7; a weak D match, TRBD1 (6 bases). V was pared by 8 bases and J by 6 bases, with 20 bases between. The CDR3 contains 13 residues. Germline V gene data show CDR1 as SQVTM and CDR2 as ANQGSEA. This chain's CDR3 is CSSLQGWDTEQYF. In DNA form, the CDR3 reads TGCAGCTCACTCCAGGGGTGGGATACCGAGCAGTACTTC.

The CDR3 loop is CASSFQGYNEQYF. The CDR3, as DNA: TGTGCCAGCAGTTTCCAGGGCTACAATGAGCAGTACTTC. V gene TRBV6-6 combines with J gene TRBJ2-1; tentative D call: TRBD1 (5 bases). The J call is doubtful: the DNA matches TRBJ2-7 better. CDR1 and CDR2 (germline): MNHNY, SVGAGI (reference sequence). This CDR3 spans 13 amino acids.

A few counts support this clonotype. The chain recombines TRBV7-8 with TRBJ2-7; a possible D gene is TRBD1 (10 bases). V gave up 9 bases and J gave up 5 bases, with 26 bases separating them. CDR1 SGHVS and CDR2 FQNEAQ come from the germline V gene. This CDR3 region has 16 residues. CDR3 sequence (DNA): TGTGCCAGTAGAATCAGCGGGGGGACAGGGGCCCACGAGCAGTACTTC. This gives the protein CASRISGGTGAHEQYF.

This clonotype came up many times. J is TRBJ2-5 and V is TRBV24-1; TRBD1 matches at 9 bases. Germline-derived CDR1 and CDR2 are KGHDR and SFDVKD. V dropped 4 bases and J dropped 5; count of bases not matched to a gene: 7. This CDR3 contains 15 residues. The CDR3 region is CATSDTGGAEETQYF. CDR3 bases: TGTGCCACCAGTGACACAGGGGGCGCGGAGGAGACCCAGTACTTC.

In its sample, this clonotype was seen a few times. This chain links TRBV7-2 with TRBJ1-4, with D tentatively TRBD1 (5 bases). Germline V lookup: CDR1 SGHTA, CDR2 FQGNSA. Trimming took 5 bases from V and 4 from J, leaving 11 bases between them. The CDR3 consists of 14 residues. Here the CDR3 DNA reads TGTGCCAGCAGCCAAGCAGGGTTTAATGAAAAACTGTTTTTT. Amino acids: CASSQAGFNEKLFF.

The chain recombines TRBV2 with TRBJ1-5, with D possibly being TRBD1 (6 bases). The CDR3 extends over 12 amino acids. V lost 8 bases, J lost 4 bases, and 9 bases lay in between. CDR1 is SNHLY, CDR2 FYNNEI, per germline. CDR3 DNA: TGTGCCAGCTGGACAGCAAATCAGCCCCAGCATTTT. Its protein is CASWTANQPQHF.

The gene calls are TRBV7-9 and TRBJ2-3, with D unresolved. The CDR3 consists of 12 residues. From germline, CDR1 is SEHNR and CDR2 FQNEAQ (reference sequence). V lost 4 bases and J 2 bases, leaving 4 bases between the germline ends. The CDR3 nucleotides are TGTGCCAGCAGCTCCAACACAGATACGCAGTATTTT. Its translation: CASSSNTDTQYF.

V is TRBV12-3 or TRBV12-4 and J is TRBJ1-1; D uncertain. Trimming took 6 bases from V and 4 from J, leaving 9 bases between them. This CDR3 contains 12 residues. The CDR3 sequence is CASSLVITEAFF. The CDR3 DNA reads TGTGCCAGCAGCCTAGTCATCACTGAAGCTTTCTTT.

CDR3 residues: CASDGQGDNSPLHF. Here the CDR3 DNA reads TGTGCCAGCGACGGACAGGGTGATAATTCACCCCTCCACTTT. The genes are TRBV2 and TRBJ1-6; 8 positions agree with TRBD1. Germline CDR1 reads SNHLY; CDR2 reads FYNNEI. V trimming: 8 bases; J trimming: 5 bases; junction bases outside the gene matches: 5. The CDR3 extends over 14 amino acids. Full variable domain (missing parts from reference TRBV2 and TRBJ1-6): EPEVTQTPSHQVTQMGQEVILRCVPISNHLYFYWYRQILGQKVEFLVSFYNNEISEKSEIFDDQFSVERPDGSNFTLKIRSTKLEDSAMYFCASDGQGDNSPLHFGNGTRLTVT.

This chain links TRBV5-1 with TRBJ2-7; perhaps TRBD2 as D (5 bases). This CDR3 has 14 amino acids. V shed 4 bases and J shed 9 bases, with 20 bases lying between them. CDR1 and CDR2 (germline): SGHRS, YFSETQ. The DNA for the CDR3 is TGCGCCAGCAGCCTTTCCCAGGCCCCCGGGGTGCAGTACTTC. This sequence encodes CASSLSQAPGVQYF.

This clonotype was observed once. The chain links TRBV6-5 to TRBJ1-2, with 8 bases identical to TRBD1. Losses at the gene ends were 0 bases for V and 1 base for J; bases not matched to a gene: 10. This CDR3 is built from 18 residues. Germline values: CDR1 MNHEY, CDR2 SVGAGI. The CDR3 region has the DNA TGTGCCAGCAGTTACTCCGCGCAGGGGGCTCTCCTTAACTATGGCTACACCTTC. Protein sequence: CASSYSAQGALLNYGYTF.

This clonotype was seen only once. At one boundary the junction diverges from the germline segment, which might be a read error. The chain employs TRBV25-1 and TRBJ2-3, with a weak D call TRBD2 (6 bases). Looked up from germline, CDR1 is MGHDK and CDR2 is SYGVNS. The CDR3 spans 16 residues. The CDR3 DNA reads as TGTGCCACCAGTGATAGGAGGGCCTCGGGCGCAGATACGCAGTATTTT. As protein: CATSDRRASGADTQYF.

Regarding this clonotype: The junction does not match germline at one end; this may be a read error. The V call is TRBV11-2, the J call TRBJ1-1, with TRBD1 matching over 10 bases. This CDR3 region has 14 residues. From germline, CDR1 is SGHAT and CDR2 FQNNGV. DNA of the CDR3: TGCGCCAGCAGCCCGAGGGACAGGGGCACTGAAGCTTTCTTT. This gives the protein CASSPRDRGTEAFF.

The chain recombines TRBV24-1 with TRBJ2-7, with 9 bases aligning to TRBD2. The last part of the DNA fits TRBJ2-1 better; the J call may be wrong. CDR1 KGHDR and CDR2 SFDVKD come from the germline V gene. This CDR3 spans 16 amino acids. CDR3 sequence: CATSDWASGTYNEQFF. CDR3 DNA: TGTGCCACCAGTGATTGGGCTAGCGGGACATACAATGAGCAGTTCTTC.

The CDR3 DNA follows: TGTGCCAGTAGTATCGTAAGGGAATCTGGGGAGACCCAGTACTTC. This translates into CASSIVRESGETQYF. This chain links TRBV19 with TRBJ2-5; D not certain. The CDR3 runs 15 residues. Trimming took off 3 bases at V and 5 bases at J, with 16 bases between the two ends. CDR1 is LNHDA and CDR2 is SQIVND in the germline V gene (reference sequence).

In regard to this clonotype: This may arise from a read error, as a much more abundant clone is one base away. This chain joins TRBV2 and TRBJ1-4; D not certain. Germline assignment: CDR1 SNHLY and CDR2 FYNNEI. The CDR3 totals 13 residues. The CDR3 nucleotides are TGTGCCAGCAGTGAAAATAGAGGTGAAAAACTGTCTTTT. It is translated as CASSENRGEKLSF.

This sequence joins TRBV9 and TRBJ1-2; TRBD1 aligns across 11 bases. This CDR3 spans 14 amino acids. Trimming cost V 5 bases and J 6 bases; bases outside gene matches: 6. CDR1 is SGDLS and CDR2 is YYNGEE in the germline V gene. This CDR3 is CASRGQGAIDGYTF. The CDR3, as DNA: TGTGCCAGCAGAGGACAGGGGGCGATTGATGGCTACACCTTC.

This clonotype has just a few counts. The chain is built from TRBV2 and TRBJ2-6; possible D gene TRBD2, 6 bases. CDR1 and CDR2 (germline): SNHLY, FYNNEI. The CDR3 is 17 residues long. The V and J ends lost 5 bases and 0 bases respectively, with 14 bases between them. The CDR3 coding sequence is TGTGCCAGCAGTCTGGGACTTCTACCCTCTGGGGCCAACGTCCTGACTTTC. Its protein is CASSLGLLPSGANVLTF.

This sequence joins TRBV20-1 and TRBJ1-5; 8 bases line up with TRBD1. V was clipped by 1 base and J by 10 bases; unmatched bases: 18. Germline V gene data show CDR1 as DFQATT and CDR2 as SNEGSKA (reference sequence). The CDR3 has 17 amino acids. Written as DNA, the CDR3 is TGCAGTGCTAGAGTCGCCGGCCCAGGGGGCGGGTCTGGCCCCCAGCATTTT. It yields the protein CSARVAGPGGGSGPQHF.

This clonotype was picked up many times. The chain joins TRBV7-9 to TRBJ2-7; no clear D gene. The CDR3 is 13 amino acids. CDR1 and CDR2 (germline): SEHNR, FQNEAQ (reference sequence). V shed 5 bases and J shed 1 base, with 9 bases lying between them. CDR3 loop: CASSKSVSYEQYF. The CDR3 region has the DNA TGTGCCAGCAGCAAGTCTGTTTCCTACGAGCAGTACTTC.

The J gene is TRBJ1-4, the V gene TRBV12-5; unclear D gene. The V gene's germline CDR1 is LGHNT and CDR2 FRNRAP. The CDR3 totals 12 residues. Trimming left V 2 bases short and J 6 bases short, with 4 bases between. The CDR3 sequence: CASGLSYEKLFF. CDR3 DNA sequence: TGTGCTAGTGGTTTGTCTTATGAAAAACTGTTTTTT.